This is a list of T cell receptor beta chains from one sample in a study of CD4 T cells in relation to SARS-CoV-2 and coronaviruses. The antigens these receptors bind are not known. Generated by immunoSEQ multiplex PCR, the TCRdb table keeps only in-frame clones and is missing some. The repertoire holds tens of thousands of clones, with 76% as singletons. The sequenced sample was CD4+ T cells from PBMCs, cultured in vitro. These receptors were collected from a human donor in good health. The CDR3 runs from the conserved cysteine through the conserved F or W. The order of the fields is J gene, D gene, clone size, V gene, CDR3 DNA, CDR3 protein. D genes are given only for firm matches. Clone size is shown for a subset of rows, as once, few, many or a class of expanded clone.

>TRBJ1-1|TRBD1|.|TRBV29-1
TGCAGCGCTCGCCGGGACAGGGGGGTAACTGAAGCTTTCTTT
CSARRDRGVTEAFF
>TRBJ1-1|.|.|TRBV7-2
TGTGCCAGCAGCTCCGGATCGGGCGTTGGCACTGAAGCTTTCTTT
CASSSGSGVGTEAFF
>TRBJ1-1|TRBD1|.|TRBV18
TGTGCCAGCTCAGCTGAGGCAGGGGGCCGAACTGAAGCTTTCTTT
CASSAEAGGRTEAFF
>TRBJ1-6|.|few|TRBV6-5
TGTGCCAGCAGTCCAACATGGACAACACCCCTCCACTTT
CASSPTWTTPLHF
>TRBJ1-2|.|few|TRBV10-3
TGTGCCATCAGTTTCCCCTCCAGATCCGCTAACTATGGCTACACCTTC
CAISFPSRSANYGYTF
>TRBJ2-3|.|.|TRBV12-3/TRBV12-4
TGTGCCAGCAGCAGGGGAAGTATAGATACGCAGTATTTT
CASSRGSIDTQYF
>TRBJ1-3|.|few|TRBV11-2
TGTGCCAGCAGCTCTCGACTATCCGCCAACTCTGGAAACACCATATATTTT
CASSSRLSANSGNTIYF
>TRBJ1-3|.|.|TRBV19
TGTGCCAGTAGTATCATTTCCGGAACGGGTGGAAACACCATATATTTT
CASSIISGTGGNTIYF
>TRBJ2-2|.|.|TRBV7-9
TGTGCCAGCAGTTCTTCCCCCGGTCTAAACACCGGGGAGCTGTTTTTT
CASSSSPGLNTGELFF
>TRBJ2-1|.|.|TRBV9
TGTGCCAGCAGCGTACAATCCTACAATGAGCAGTTCTTC
CASSVQSYNEQFF
>TRBJ1-3|.|few|TRBV2
TGTGCCAGCAGTGTCCCCGCACCCTCTGGAAACACCATATATTTT
CASSVPAPSGNTIYF
>TRBJ2-2|TRBD1|.|TRBV7-9
TGTGCCAGCAGACAGGACAGGGGGAACACCGGGGAGCTGTTTTTT
CASRQDRGNTGELFF
>TRBJ2-1|.|.|TRBV12-5
TGTGCTAGTGGCACTTACAATGAGCAGTTCTTC
CASGTYNEQFF
>TRBJ2-1|.|.|TRBV7-2
TGTGCCAGCAGCTTAGACCCCCGAGCGAGCGGGCAGTCTTACAATGAGCAGTTCTTC
CASSLDPRASGQSYNEQFF
>TRBJ2-5|.|.|TRBV5-1
TGCGCCAGCAGCCTCCAAGGACTGCGTCAAGAAGAGACCCAGTACTTC
CASSLQGLRQEETQYF
>TRBJ1-6|.|few|TRBV3-1/TRBV3-2
TGTGCCAGCAGCCGGTTAGGTCCCATTTTACATCATAATTCACCCCTCCACTTT
CASSRLGPILHHNSPLHF
>TRBJ2-1|.|.|TRBV7-9
TGTGCCAGCAGCCCACCGGGACCATTATACAATGAGCAGTTCTTC
CASSPPGPLYNEQFF
>TRBJ2-2|.|.|TRBV10-3
TGTGCCATCAGGAGACAGGGAGGGACCGGGGAGCTGTTTTTT
CAIRRQGGTGELFF
>TRBJ2-7|.|.|TRBV6-2/TRBV6-3
TGTGCCAGCAGTTCACCGACAGGAAGGCGCTACGAGCAGTACTTC
CASSSPTGRRYEQYF
>TRBJ2-5|TRBD2|.|TRBV9
TGTGCCAGCAGCCTCGGCGGGGGAGACCAAGAGACCCAGTACTTC
CASSLGGGDQETQYF
>TRBJ2-7|.|few|TRBV3-1/TRBV3-2
TGTGCCAGCAGCCAAGAAGGGCGCGAGCAGTACTTC
CASSQEGREQYF
>TRBJ1-3|.|once|TRBV4-1
TGCGCCAGCAGCCAGCCCTCGGTCAGCCCTGGAAACACCATATATTTT
CASSQPSVSPGNTIYF
>TRBJ1-3|.|.|TRBV14
TGTGCCAGCAGCCCGTCGGGGTCGCGAAGAGGAAACACCATATATTTT
CASSPSGSRRGNTIYF
>TRBJ2-7|TRBD2|.|TRBV4-2
TGTGCCAGCAGCCAATTCATTGCGGGAGAGATCTCCTACGAGCAGTACTTC
CASSQFIAGEISYEQYF
>TRBJ1-1|.|few|TRBV18
TGTGCCAGCTCACCTTTGGTGGGGCTGAACACTGAAGCTTTCTTT
CASSPLVGLNTEAFF
>TRBJ2-3|TRBD2|.|TRBV10-3
TGTGCCATCAGTTTAGCGGGAGAAGGGACAGATACGCAGTATTTT
CAISLAGEGTDTQYF
>TRBJ2-3|.|.|TRBV6-5
TGTGCCAGCAAATTGACAGAGAGCACAGATACGCAGTATTTT
CASKLTESTDTQYF
>TRBJ2-1|.|.|TRBV5-4
TGTGCCAGCAGCTTGAATGGGGGCTACAATGAGCAGTTCTTC
CASSLNGGYNEQFF